The rows below give T cell receptor beta chains drawn from one sample of a study of blood T cell repertoires in COVID-19. Produced via immunoSEQ multiplex PCR; TCRdb's table is partial and in-frame only. Seen here are about 56,000 clones, roughly 84% observed once, and the top ten hold 10% to 15%. Sequenced: peripheral blood. The receptors derive from a woman older than 75 with acute or convalescent COVID-19. The CDR3 runs from the conserved cysteine through the conserved F or W. The D gene is left open where the match is weak. Rows may omit the clone size; those that give it use once, few, many or a size class.

clone_size: once; d_call: TRBD1; j_call: TRBJ2-7; v_call: TRBV27; cdr3_nt: TGTGCCAGCAGTTTAGGGACAGGGGCCCACGAGCAGTACTTC; cdr3_aa: CASSLGTGAHEQYF
clone_size: -; d_call: -; j_call: TRBJ2-7; v_call: TRBV21-1; cdr3_nt: TGTGCCAGCAGCAAACTTGGGACTAGCGCCTACGAGCAGTACTTC; cdr3_aa: CASSKLGTSAYEQYF
clone_size: once; d_call: TRBD1; j_call: TRBJ1-5; v_call: TRBV11-2; cdr3_nt: TGTGCCAGCACGATAGAAAAGGGGACAGGGGATATTCAGCCCCAGCATTTT; cdr3_aa: CASTIEKGTGDIQPQHF
clone_size: -; d_call: -; j_call: TRBJ2-1; v_call: TRBV7-2; cdr3_nt: TGTGCCAGCAGCTTGCAGGGGCGGAATGAGCAGTTCTTC; cdr3_aa: CASSLQGRNEQFF
clone_size: -; d_call: -; j_call: TRBJ1-2; v_call: TRBV5-4; cdr3_nt: TGTGCCAGCAGCTTTCAGGGATCACTTTTCACTAACTATGGCTACACCTTC; cdr3_aa: CASSFQGSLFTNYGYTF
clone_size: -; d_call: -; j_call: TRBJ2-7; v_call: TRBV12-3/TRBV12-4; cdr3_nt: TGTGCCAGCAGTTGGCGGGAAGACTACGAGCAGTACTTC; cdr3_aa: CASSWREDYEQYF
clone_size: -; d_call: TRBD1; j_call: TRBJ1-5; v_call: TRBV9; cdr3_nt: TGTGCCAGCAGCAGCCGTCTAGGACAGGGATTTTGGGGCGGTCAGCCCCAGCATTTT; cdr3_aa: CASSSRLGQGFWGGQPQHF
clone_size: -; d_call: -; j_call: TRBJ2-2; v_call: TRBV2; cdr3_nt: TGTGCCAGCTTGAGGACTGGGCTCGGGGGGGAGCTGTTTTTT; cdr3_aa: CASLRTGLGGELFF
clone_size: -; d_call: TRBD1; j_call: TRBJ1-4; v_call: TRBV7-9; cdr3_nt: TGTGCCAGCAGACCTCTGTCGGGACAGGATAATGAAAAACTGTTTTTT; cdr3_aa: CASRPLSGQDNEKLFF
clone_size: -; d_call: -; j_call: TRBJ1-5; v_call: TRBV19; cdr3_nt: TGTGCCAGTAGTATAGCGGGTCGTAGCAATCAGCCCCAGCATTTT; cdr3_aa: CASSIAGRSNQPQHF
clone_size: -; d_call: -; j_call: TRBJ2-1; v_call: TRBV11-2; cdr3_nt: TGTGCCAGCAGCTTAAGGCTCAGGGGCGAATTCTCCTACAATGAGCAGTTCTTC; cdr3_aa: CASSLRLRGEFSYNEQFF